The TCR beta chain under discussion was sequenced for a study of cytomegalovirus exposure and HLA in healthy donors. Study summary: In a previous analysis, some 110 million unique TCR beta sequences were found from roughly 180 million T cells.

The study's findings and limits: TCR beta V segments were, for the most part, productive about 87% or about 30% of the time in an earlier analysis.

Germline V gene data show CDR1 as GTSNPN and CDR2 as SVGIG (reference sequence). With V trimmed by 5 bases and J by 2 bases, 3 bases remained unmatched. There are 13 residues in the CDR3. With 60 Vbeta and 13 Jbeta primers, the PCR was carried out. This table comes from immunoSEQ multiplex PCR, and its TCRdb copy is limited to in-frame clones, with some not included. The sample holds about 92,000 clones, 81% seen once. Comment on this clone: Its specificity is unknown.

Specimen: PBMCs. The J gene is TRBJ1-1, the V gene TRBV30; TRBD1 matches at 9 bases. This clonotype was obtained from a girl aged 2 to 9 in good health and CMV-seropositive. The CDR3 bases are TGTGCCTGGGCGGGACAGGGTAACACTGAAGCTTTCTTT. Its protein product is CAWAGQGNTEAFF.